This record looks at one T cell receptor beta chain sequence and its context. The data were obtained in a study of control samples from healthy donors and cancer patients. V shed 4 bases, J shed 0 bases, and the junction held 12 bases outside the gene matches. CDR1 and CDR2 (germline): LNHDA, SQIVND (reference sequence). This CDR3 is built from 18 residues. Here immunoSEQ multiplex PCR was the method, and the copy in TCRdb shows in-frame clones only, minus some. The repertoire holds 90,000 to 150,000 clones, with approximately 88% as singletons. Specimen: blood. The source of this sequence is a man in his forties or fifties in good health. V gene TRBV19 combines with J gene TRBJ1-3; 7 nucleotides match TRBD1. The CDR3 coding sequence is TGTGCCAGTAGTACTACCCTCGGGACAGCCACCTCTGGAAACACCATATATTTT. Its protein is CASSTTLGTATSGNTIYF.